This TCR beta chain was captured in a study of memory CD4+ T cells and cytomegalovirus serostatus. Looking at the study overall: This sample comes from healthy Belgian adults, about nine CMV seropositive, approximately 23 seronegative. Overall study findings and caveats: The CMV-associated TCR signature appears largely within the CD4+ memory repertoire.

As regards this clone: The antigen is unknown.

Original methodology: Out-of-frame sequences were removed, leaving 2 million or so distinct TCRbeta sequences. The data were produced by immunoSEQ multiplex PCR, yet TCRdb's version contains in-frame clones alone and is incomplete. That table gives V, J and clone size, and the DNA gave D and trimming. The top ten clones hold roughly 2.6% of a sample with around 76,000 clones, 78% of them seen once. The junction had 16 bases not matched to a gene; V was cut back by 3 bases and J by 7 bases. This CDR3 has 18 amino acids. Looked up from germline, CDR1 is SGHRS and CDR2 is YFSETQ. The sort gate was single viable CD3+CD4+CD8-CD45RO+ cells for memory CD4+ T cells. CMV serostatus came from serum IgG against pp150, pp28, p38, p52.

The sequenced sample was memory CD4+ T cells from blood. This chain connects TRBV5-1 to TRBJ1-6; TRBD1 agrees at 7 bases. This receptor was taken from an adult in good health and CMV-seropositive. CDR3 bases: TGCGCCAGCAGCTCGGGACAGCGTCTTCGAGTGGAAAATTCACCCCTCCACTTT. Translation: CASSSGQRLRVENSPLHF.